This TCR beta chain was retrieved from a study of molecular identifiers for immune sequencing clone quantification (dated by TCRdb to 2016 to 2019). Looking at the study overall: For a replicate experiment, the RNA from either 20,000 or 100,000 naive CD8 T cells was divided into five aliquots, and four of those aliquots went on to sequencing. CD8 T cells were used in a methods study to benchmark molecular-identifier clustering-based TCR repertoire sequencing (MIDCIRS) and TCR RNA copy counting.

The full study reports these points: When barcode sub-clustering was left out, chimeric consensus sequences inflated TCR diversity, with chimeras reaching as high as 47%. Spiked-in Jurkat TCR RNA (approximately 10 copies' worth), which is not part of the donor repertoire, was contained in the naive libraries. Even against a background of about a million naive CD8 T cells, spiked-in Jurkat TCR RNA amounting to a single cell's worth was reported to be detectable. In CMV-specific effector cells, clones with more than 20 RNA copies contained over 98% of molecules, whereas in naive cells such clones contained under 1% of molecules. Highly expanded clone sizes could be underestimated because identical TCR molecules may share a barcode. Modeling gave around 3 recovered TCR RNA copies per cell versus 9.5 to 10 by digital PCR, implying approximately 30% capture efficiency.

Spanning cysteine to phenylalanine, the CDR3 consists of 16 amino acids. The only DNA kept is the CDR3, 48 bases in frame from the first base. From a lookup of the germline V gene, CDR1 and CDR2 are KGHDR and SFDVKD. V gives up 1 base and J gives up 4 bases, and the segment between their germline ends measures 12 bases. Receptors were amplified or captured by PCR. TCRdb lists the instrument as Illumina HiSeq 4000. Bulk TCR libraries were prepared as previously described, using TCR primers listed in Table S5. The Qiagen AllPrep DNA/RNA kit was used to purify total RNA. Reads from multiple sequencing runs of the same library were pooled before analysis. Per the original workflow: Reads were retained only if their TCR constant sequence matched exactly, and those retained reads were trimmed to 150 nt and grouped according to their 12-nt molecular barcodes. Reads within each barcode group were sub-clustered using a 15% Levenshtein threshold, and quality-weighted consensus sequences were constructed for each RNA molecule. Non-functional sequences were removed, as were lower-count sequences one edit away from another. Based on a fit of two negative binomial distributions, barcode sub-clusters having less than 20% of the maximum read count were discarded. Clones were called with MiXCR by TCRdb after fastp trimmed the public reads at Q25, and only in-frame beta chains were retained. Each CDR3 protein gets just one entry, which takes the most common genes and DNA from the rows behind it. The authors' filters were not applied to this entry. The sample table records around 470,000 distinct CDR3 sequences; about 22% of these occur just once. The leading ten clones occupy under 0.85% of the sample.

Libraries of naive CD8 T cells were generated from about 21,000 to 970,000 sorted cells, with 10%, 30% or 50% of the purified RNA used. Naive CD8 T cells, defined as CD8+CD4-CCR7+CD45RA+, were FACS-sorted into RLT Plus buffer on a BD FACSAria II. To test detection sensitivity, Jurkat RNA equal to ten TCR copies was added to samples of 20,000-1,000,000 naive CD8 T cells. Enrichment of CD8 T cells was performed with RosetteSep CD8+ T Cell Enrichment Cocktail and Ficoll-Paque, after which ACK red cell lysis was carried out. This clonotype has at least ten counts. The antigen this receptor binds is unknown. Base qualities are not at hand, and no much larger clone is one base apart.

The sequencing sample was made of naive CD8+ T cells from blood, with Jurkat cell RNA spiked in. Sample cell subset or site, as interpreted from the label and publication: FACS-sorted CD8+CD4-CCR7+CD45RA+ naive T cells. The V gene is TRBV24-1 and the J gene is TRBJ2-2; the D gene remains uncertain. The receptor's source is a human donor in good health. Some libraries in this study had Jurkat cell RNA spiked in. The DNA reads as follows: TGTGCCACCAGTGATTTCTACGGGTCGGGCACCGGGGAGCTGTTTTTT. It is translated as CATSDFYGSGTGELFF.